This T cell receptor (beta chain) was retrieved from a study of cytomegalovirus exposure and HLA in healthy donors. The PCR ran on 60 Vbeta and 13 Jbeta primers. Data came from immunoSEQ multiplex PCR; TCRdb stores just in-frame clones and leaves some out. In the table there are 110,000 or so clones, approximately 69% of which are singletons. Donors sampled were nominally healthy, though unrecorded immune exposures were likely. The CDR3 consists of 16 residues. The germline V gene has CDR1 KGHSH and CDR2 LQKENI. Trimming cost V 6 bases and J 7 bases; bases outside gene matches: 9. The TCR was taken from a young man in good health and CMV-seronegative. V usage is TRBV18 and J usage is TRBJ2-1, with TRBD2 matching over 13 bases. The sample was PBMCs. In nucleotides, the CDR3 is TGTGCCAGCTCTCCTGGACTAGCGGGAGTCTGGAATGAGCAGTTCTTC. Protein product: CASSPGLAGVWNEQFF.